The clone carrying this TCR beta chain showed up just once. What it recognizes is unknown. This entry is derived from a study of cytomegalovirus exposure and HLA in healthy donors. As for the study in general: Approximately 170 million T cells yielded some 120 million unique TCR beta sequences in earlier analysis.

Vbeta (60) and Jbeta (13) primers were used in the PCR. Profiled with immunoSEQ multiplex PCR; TCRdb holds only in-frame clones, not every one. The data contain about 63,000 clones, 65% to 85% of them singletons. Study results and caveats: A reported reduction in N-insertions relative to the approximately 640-donor mean was seen in an Asian-associated ancestry cluster in a later analysis. Roughly even sequencing depth across donors was the assumption behind the presence/absence analyses.

Looked up from germline, CDR1 is MNHNY and CDR2 is SVGAGI (reference sequence). The CDR3 is 13 amino acids. Trimming took off 4 bases at V and 2 bases at J, with 5 bases between the two ends. Sample: PBMCs. The chain couples TRBV6-6 to TRBJ1-4; D is unresolved. This TCR derives from a woman aged 25 to 45 in good health and CMV-seronegative. The CDR3 DNA reads TGTGCCAGCAGTTGGCGGACTAATGAAAAACTGTTTTTT. Protein product: CASSWRTNEKLFF.